Below, 20 T cell receptor beta chains from the same sample are listed, as sequenced in a study of cytomegalovirus exposure and HLA in healthy donors. Primers for the PCR totalled 60 Vbeta and 13 Jbeta. TCRdb keeps only in-frame clones here, not all; method: immunoSEQ multiplex PCR. Here the sample spans 100,000 to 120,000 clones, 75% to 85% being singletons. Sequenced input: PBMCs. The receptors come from a man aged 18 to 29 in good health and CMV-seronegative.

This clone turned up a few times. The rearrangement links TRBV4-3 to TRBJ1-1; 10 positions agree with TRBD1. The V and J ends lost 2 bases and 5 bases, in that order; junction bases with no gene match: 5. The CDR3 contains 15 residues. The germline V gene has CDR1 LGHNA and CDR2 YSLEER. CDR3 amino acids: CASSQWTGGWTEAFF. In DNA, the CDR3 is TGCGCCAGCAGCCAATGGACAGGGGGTTGGACTGAAGCTTTCTTT.

A single count supports this clone. This chain connects TRBV7-2 to TRBJ2-5; perhaps TRBD2 as D (6 bases). The CDR3 runs 15 residues. Germline loops: CDR1 SGHTA, CDR2 FQGNSA. V lost 5 bases to trimming and J lost 5 bases, with 18 bases between them. CDR3 bases: TGTGCCAGCAGCCCCCGGAGCGGGCGGATGGAGACCCAGTACTTC. Protein: CASSPRSGRMETQYF.

The rearrangement uses TRBV4-2 and TRBJ2-1; 10 bases are a match to TRBD2. The CDR3 covers 18 residues. Germline loops: CDR1 LGHNA, CDR2 YNFKEQ. Losses at the gene ends were 1 base for V and 2 bases for J; bases not matched to a gene: 8. CDR3 nucleotide sequence: TGTGCCAGCAGCCAAGCGGTGCTAGCGGGAGAACCCTACAATGAGCAGTTCTTC. This encodes CASSQAVLAGEPYNEQFF.

With respect to this clone: Additional DNA sequences in this sample encode the identical CDR3. This chain connects TRBV9 to TRBJ1-5, with D possibly TRBD1 on 6 matching bases. Germline-derived CDR1 and CDR2 are SGDLS and YYNGEE. V was shortened by 2 bases and J by 2 bases, with 11 bases between the two germline ends. The CDR3 spans 15 residues. CDR3: CASSVGAGGNQPQHF. The CDR3 nucleotides are TGTGCCAGCAGCGTTGGGGCAGGGGGCAATCAGCCCCAGCATTTT.

CDR3 amino acids: CASSLESAGVGYEQFF. The CDR3, as DNA: TGTGCCAGCAGCTTAGAATCGGCGGGAGTGGGCTATGAGCAGTTCTTC. The chain recombines TRBV7-2 with TRBJ2-1; 7 nucleotides agree with TRBD2. V lost 1 base, J lost 8 bases, and 11 bases stayed unmatched. There are 16 residues in the CDR3. Germline V lookup: CDR1 SGHTA, CDR2 FQGNSA.

This clone was observed a single time. The chain recombines TRBV2 with TRBJ1-5; TRBD1 aligns across 8 bases. The CDR3 extends over 15 amino acids. The germline V gene encodes CDR1 SNHLY and CDR2 FYNNEI. The junction had 5 bases not matched to a gene; V was cut back by 2 bases and J by 5 bases. Here the CDR3 reads CASSESRTGYQPQHF. CDR3 coding DNA: TGTGCCAGCAGTGAATCTAGGACAGGGTATCAGCCCCAGCATTTT.

This rearrangement joins TRBV9 to TRBJ2-7; 9 bases align to TRBD1. This CDR3 has 15 amino acids. Trimming removed 3 bases from V and 3 bases from J; junction bases left unmatched: 7. CDR1 SGDLS and CDR2 YYNGEE come from the germline V gene. This chain's CDR3 is CASSEDTGGFYEQYF. CDR3 bases: TGTGCCAGCAGCGAAGACACAGGGGGCTTCTACGAGCAGTACTTC. Using reference TRBV9 and TRBJ2-7 for the parts outside the CDR3, the full variable domain is DSGVTQTPKHLITATGQRVTLRCSPRSGDLSVYWYQQSLDQGLQFLIQYYNGEERAKGNILERFSAQQFPDLHSELNLSSLELGDSALYFCASSEDTGGFYEQYFGPGTRLTVT.

This sequence joins TRBV13 and TRBJ2-3; TRBD1 might be the D (5 bases). The CDR3 has 14 amino acids. V was pared by 3 bases and J by 2 bases, with 9 bases between. Germline CDR1 reads PRHDT; CDR2 reads FYEKMQ (reference sequence). CDR3 DNA sequence: TGTGCCAGCAGCTTGAAAGGGGCCACAGATACGCAGTATTTT. Amino acid sequence: CASSLKGATDTQYF.

As regards this clone: The junction departs from germline at one end; a sequencing error may be responsible. Other DNA sequences in the same sample also yield this CDR3. V gene TRBV19 combines with J gene TRBJ2-7; weak D call: TRBD1 (7 bases). The CDR3 is made up of 16 amino acids. Looked up from germline, CDR1 is LNHDA and CDR2 is SQIVND (reference sequence). CDR3 sequence: CASSIWRGRFSYEQYF. The CDR3 nucleotides are TGTGCCAGCAGTATTTGGAGGGGGCGCTTCTCCTACGAGCAGTACTTC.

J is TRBJ1-1 and V is TRBV4-2; tentatively, D is TRBD1 (5 bases). Looked up from germline, CDR1 is LGHNA and CDR2 is YNFKEQ. This CDR3 contains 19 residues. V was shortened by 1 base and J by 8 bases, with 29 bases between the two germline ends. CDR3 sequence (DNA): TGTGCCAGCAGCCAAGGTCGTAAGACAGCCAATATCCGATTTGGAGAAGCTTTCTTT. It specifies CASSQGRKTANIRFGEAFF.

The chain carries TRBV27 and TRBJ2-1, with D possibly matching TRBD2 (5 bases). The CDR3 has 17 amino acids. In germline, CDR1 is MNHEY, CDR2 SMNVEV (reference sequence). V was shortened by 2 bases and J by 0 bases, with 14 bases between the two germline ends. CDR3 in DNA: TGTGCCAGCAGTTTACGAGGAGGCCCCAACTCCTACAATGAGCAGTTCTTC. The encoded protein is CASSLRGGPNSYNEQFF.

There are a few counts of this clone. The J gene is TRBJ1-1, the V gene TRBV10-3; perhaps TRBD1 as D (5 bases). Deletions cut 5 bases from V and 0 bases from J, with 16 bases between. CDR1 is ENHRY and CDR2 is SYGVKD in the germline V gene. The CDR3 contains 16 residues. CDR3 sequence reads: CAISPGHGVLNTEAFF. The CDR3 region has the DNA TGTGCCATCAGTCCCGGACATGGGGTACTGAACACTGAAGCTTTCTTT.

The V gene is TRBV9, the J gene TRBJ1-3; D is ambiguous. CDR1 and CDR2 (germline): SGDLS, YYNGEE. Trimming removed 4 bases from V and 4 bases from J, with 15 bases in between. The CDR3 is 15 residues long. CDR3 in DNA: TGTGCCAGCAGCCACGGAGGGAAGTCCGGAAACACCATATATTTT. Translation gives CASSHGGKSGNTIYF.

This sequence joins TRBV5-1 and TRBJ2-3, with 9 bases lining up with TRBD1. Germline trimming cut 4 bases from V and 4 bases from J; bases unmatched to any gene: 7. This CDR3 contains 15 residues. The germline V gene encodes CDR1 SGHRS and CDR2 YFSETQ. CDR3 coding DNA: TGCGCCAGCAGCGATCCGGGGACAGGGCCAGATACGCAGTATTTT. It translates to CASSDPGTGPDTQYF. Full variable domain (rest looked up from reference TRBV5-1 and TRBJ2-3): KAGVTQTPRYLIKTRGQQVTLSCSPISGHRSVSWYQQTPGQGLQFLFEYFSETQRNKGNFPGRFSGRQFSNSRSEMNVSTLELGDSALYLCASSDPGTGPDTQYFGPGTRLTVL.

The rearrangement joins TRBV7-8 to TRBJ1-4; D is possibly TRBD1 (5 bases). Germline CDR1 and CDR2: SGHVS and FQNEAQ. This CDR3 comprises 20 residues. Trimming pared 0 bases from V and 7 bases from J, leaving 27 bases between. Here the CDR3 reads CASSLASVRESRRRGEKLFF. The CDR3 DNA sequence: TGTGCCAGCAGCTTAGCGTCGGTGAGGGAGAGCCGGAGGAGGGGTGAAAAACTGTTTTTT.

V and J are TRBV18 and TRBJ1-4; D perhaps matches TRBD1 (6 bases). CDR3 length: 15 residues. With 6 bases removed from V and 6 bases from J, the gap between germline ends came to 17 bases. In germline, CDR1 is KGHSH, CDR2 LQKENI. CDR3 loop: CASSLQGIGDEKLFF. CDR3 nucleotide sequence: TGTGCCAGCTCCCTACAGGGAATAGGAGATGAAAAACTGTTTTTT.

There are many counts of this clone. The chain employs TRBV19 and TRBJ1-2, with 10 bases identical to TRBD1. This CDR3 spans 13 amino acids. Germline V gene data show CDR1 as LNHDA and CDR2 as SQIVND (reference sequence). V shed 4 bases, J shed 8 bases, and the junction held 4 bases outside the gene matches. CDR3 in amino acids: CASSRGQGNGYTF. The CDR3 bases are TGTGCCAGTAGTAGGGGACAGGGGAACGGCTACACCTTC.

The chain carries TRBV28 and TRBJ2-3; 7 bases are shared with TRBD2. The V gene's germline CDR1 is MDHEN and CDR2 SYDVKM. J was trimmed by 1 base and V by 5 bases; bases with no gene match: 9. The CDR3 is 16 residues long. The CDR3 spells CASSPVRTSGTDTQYF. The CDR3 coding sequence is TGTGCCAGCAGTCCTGTCCGAACTAGCGGCACAGATACGCAGTATTTT.

V and J are TRBV7-3 and TRBJ2-1; the match to TRBD2 covers 13 bases. Unmatched junction bases numbered 4, after V lost 5 bases and J lost 6 bases. Germline values: CDR1 SGHTA, CDR2 FQGTGA. The CDR3 contains 15 residues. CDR3 coding DNA: TGTGCCAGCAGCCCCGGGACTAGCGGGATCAATGAGCAGTTCTTC. Translation gives CASSPGTSGINEQFF.

This clone came up once. The chain recombines TRBV14 with TRBJ2-7; the match to TRBD2 covers 9 bases. Germline V lookup: CDR1 SGHDN, CDR2 FVKESK. The V segment lost 4 bases and the J segment 9 bases; nucleotides outside the gene matches: 13. The CDR3 runs to 15 residues. DNA of the CDR3: TGTGCCAGCAGCCTAGCGGGAGCCACCATTGGCGGGCAGTACTTC. Translating gives CASSLAGATIGGQYF.